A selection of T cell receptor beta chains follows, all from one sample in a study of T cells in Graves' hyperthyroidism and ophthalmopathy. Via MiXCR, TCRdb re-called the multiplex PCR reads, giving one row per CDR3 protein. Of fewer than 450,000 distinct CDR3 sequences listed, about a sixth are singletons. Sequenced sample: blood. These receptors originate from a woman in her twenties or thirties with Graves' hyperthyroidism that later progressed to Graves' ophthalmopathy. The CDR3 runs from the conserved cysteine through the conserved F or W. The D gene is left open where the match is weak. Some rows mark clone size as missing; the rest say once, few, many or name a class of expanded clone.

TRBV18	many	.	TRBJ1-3	TGTGCCAGCTCACCCGCTCCATCTGGAAACACCATATATTTT	CASSPAPSGNTIYF
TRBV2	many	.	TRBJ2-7	TGTGCCAGCAGTGTGAGCAGTCCCTACGAGCAGTACTTC	CASSVSSPYEQYF
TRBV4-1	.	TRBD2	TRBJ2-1	TGCGCCAGCAGCCAAGATCCCCCTACTAGCGGGGGCTCCTACAATGAGCAGTTCTTC	CASSQDPPTSGGSYNEQFF
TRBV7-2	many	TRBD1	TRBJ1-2	TGTGCCAGCAGCGGGGGACAGAGTGGCTACACCTTC	CASSGGQSGYTF
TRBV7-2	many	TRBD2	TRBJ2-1	TGTGCCAGCAGCCCTCACCCCAGCGGGGGGCCGAGGGGTGAGCAGTTCTTC	CASSPHPSGGPRGEQFF
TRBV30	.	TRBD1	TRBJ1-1	TGTGCCTGGAGGGGGCAGGGGGTAGGAACTGAAGCTTTCTTT	CAWRGQGVGTEAFF
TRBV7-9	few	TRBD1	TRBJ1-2	TGTGCCAGCAGCCGTCCTCAGGGGGGCTATGGCTACACCTTC	CASSRPQGGYGYTF
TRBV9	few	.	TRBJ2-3	TGTGCCAGCAGCGTGACGGCGTACACGGTCGGAGATACGCAGTATTTT	CASSVTAYTVGDTQYF
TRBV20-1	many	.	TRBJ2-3	TGCAGTGCTAGAGTTCCAGGGACCAGAGATACGCAGTATTTT	CSARVPGTRDTQYF
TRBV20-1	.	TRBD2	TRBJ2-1	TGCAGTGCCGACAGACTAGCGGGAGGAAATGAGCAGTTCTTC	CSADRLAGGNEQFF
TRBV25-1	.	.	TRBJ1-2	TGTGCCAGCAGTGAAAATTTGGGTAGATCCTATGGCTACACCTTC	CASSENLGRSYGYTF
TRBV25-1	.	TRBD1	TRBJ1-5	TGTGCCAGCAGTGGCAGACAGGGTCCCGGTCAGCCCCAGCATTTT	CASSGRQGPGQPQHF
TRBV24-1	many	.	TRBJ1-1	TGTGCCACCAGTGCGAGCGGCAGCTTGAACACTGAAGCTTTCTTT	CATSASGSLNTEAFF
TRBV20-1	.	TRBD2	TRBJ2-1	TGCAGTGCTCCCATTAGCGGGGGGGTATACAATGAGCAGTTCTTC	CSAPISGGVYNEQFF
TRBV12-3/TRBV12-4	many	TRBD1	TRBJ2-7	TGTGCCAGCACTCAGGACAGGGCAGAGGAGCAGTACTTC	CASTQDRAEEQYF
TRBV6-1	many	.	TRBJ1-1	TGTGCCAGCACCCGGGTCGAGAACACTGAAGCTTTCTTT	CASTRVENTEAFF
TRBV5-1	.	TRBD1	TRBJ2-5	TGCGCCAGCAGCTGGGGGACAGCGTACCAAGAGACCCAGTACTTC	CASSWGTAYQETQYF
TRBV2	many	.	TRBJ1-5	TGTGCCAGCAGTGAACGGGGGGCGAAAAATCAGCCCCAGCATTTT	CASSERGAKNQPQHF
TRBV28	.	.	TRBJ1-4	TGTGCCAGCAGCCTTGTGGGGGGACCTAATGAAAAACTGTTTTTT	CASSLVGGPNEKLFF
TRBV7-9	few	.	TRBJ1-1	TGTGCCAGCAGCTTCCTACAGCTAGAAATAGGGCTCACTGAAGCTTTCTTT	CASSFLQLEIGLTEAFF
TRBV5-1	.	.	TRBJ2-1	TGCGCCAGCAGCTGGGGGGACCTCAACAATGAGCAGTTCTTC	CASSWGDLNNEQFF
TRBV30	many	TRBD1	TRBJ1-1	TGTGCCTGGACCTGGACAGGTATGAACACTGAAGCTTTCTTT	CAWTWTGMNTEAFF
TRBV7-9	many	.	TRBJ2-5	TGTGCCAGCAGCTTAGGAACAGGGCGCGAGACCCAGTACTTC	CASSLGTGRETQYF
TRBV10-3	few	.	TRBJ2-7	TGTGCCCACGCAAGTGCGGGACCCTCCTACGAGCAGTACTTC	CAHASAGPSYEQYF
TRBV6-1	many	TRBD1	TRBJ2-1	TGTGCCAGCATTCCCTCCGGGACAGGGGACAATGAGCAGTTCTTC	CASIPSGTGDNEQFF
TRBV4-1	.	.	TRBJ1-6	TGCGCCAGCAGCCAAGTTCCAGGAGGTACTTCGAATTCACCCCTCCACTTT	CASSQVPGGTSNSPLHF
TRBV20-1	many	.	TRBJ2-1	TGCAGTGCCACTTCGGCGAGAGTCTCCTACAATGAGCAGTTCTTC	CSATSARVSYNEQFF
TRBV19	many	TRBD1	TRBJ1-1	TGTGCCAGTAGTACCTGGACAGGGGGGGAAGCTTTCTTT	CASSTWTGGEAFF
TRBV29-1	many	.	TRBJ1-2	TGCAGCGTGGCGGACGGTGGAATGGGGGGCTACACCTTC	CSVADGGMGGYTF
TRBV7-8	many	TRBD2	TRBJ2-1	TGTGCCAGCAGCACCCGGGGACTAGCGGGAGCGAATGAGCAGTTCTTC	CASSTRGLAGANEQFF
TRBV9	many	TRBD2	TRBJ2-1	TGTGCCAGCAGCGTCGGGACTAGTCCCACCAATGAGCAGTTCTTC	CASSVGTSPTNEQFF
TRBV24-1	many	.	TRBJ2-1	TGTGCCACCAGTGGGTGGGCGCCCGCCCATGAGCAGTTCTTC	CATSGWAPAHEQFF
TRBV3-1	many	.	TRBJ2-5	TGTGCCAGCAGACAACTGGGGGCTCCCGCTGAGACCCAGTACTTC	CASRQLGAPAETQYF
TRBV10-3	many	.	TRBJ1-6	TGTGCCATCAAATCGGGGTTTAGCTCCTATAATTCACCCCTCCACTTT	CAIKSGFSSYNSPLHF
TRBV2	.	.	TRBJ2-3	TGTGCCAGCAGTGAAGAAGTCGGTCCAGATACGCAGTATTTT	CASSEEVGPDTQYF
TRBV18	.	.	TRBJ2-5	TGTGCCAGCTCACCGGGACCCCTAGAACAAGAGACCCAGTACTTC	CASSPGPLEQETQYF
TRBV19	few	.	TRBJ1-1	TGTGCCAGTAGTATCATCGGGGGGCGACGGGTCGGAGCTTTCTTT	CASSIIGGRRVGAFF
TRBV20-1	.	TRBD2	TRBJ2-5	TGCAGTGCTAGAGATCTCGGGAGGGAGTGGTCAGAGACCCAGTACTTC	CSARDLGREWSETQYF
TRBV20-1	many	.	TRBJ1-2	TGCAGTGCTAGAGATGAGGCCGCCGCGAGCGGCTACACCTTC	CSARDEAAASGYTF
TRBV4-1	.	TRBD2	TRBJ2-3	TGCGCCAGCAGCACGGGAGGGGGCACAGATACGCAGTATTTT	CASSTGGGTDTQYF
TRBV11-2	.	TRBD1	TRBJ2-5	TGTGCCAGCAGCCCTTGGACAGGGGCCGAAGAGACCCAGTACTTC	CASSPWTGAEETQYF
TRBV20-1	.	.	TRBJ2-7	TGCAGTGTTAAAGGACTGGGGCAGGAGGCACTCGAGCAGTACTTC	CSVKGLGQEALEQYF